What follows describes a single TCR beta chain. What it recognizes is unknown. V was cut by 3 bases and J by 1 base, with 12 bases left in between. Germline V gene lookup returns CDR1 MDHEN and CDR2 SYDVKM. The CDR3 spans 15 residues. The sample belongs to a study of shared clonotypes between healthy human individuals. CD8 cells regarded as naive lacked CD45RO, were positively chosen for CCR7, and omitted terminally differentiated effector memory CD45RA+ cells. Under the authors' procedure: From ImmunoSEQ came sequences covering only the junction and carrying no quality scores, so filtering differed. Some clones are missing from TCRdb's copy, which holds only in-frame ones; the method was immunoSEQ multiplex PCR. From that table come the V and J calls and clone size; the DNA was used to work out D and trimming. Here the sample spans around 650,000 clones, approximately 96% being singletons. General study findings and limits: The four-donor shared clonotypes exceeded non-shared clonotypes in generation probability, with non-shared ones scoring lower. Rarefaction showed that sequencing of sorted subsets was incomplete (despite large depth). Larger estimated richness was generally seen in naive subsets than in memory subsets.

The chain carries TRBV28 and TRBJ1-1; weak D call: TRBD1 (5 bases). Sequenced input: naive CD8+ T cells sorted from blood. The clonotype was recovered from a woman younger than 45 in good health. The CDR3 DNA reads TGTGCCAGCAGTTTGCTGGCAGGGCAGAACACTGAAGCTTTCTTT. It yields the protein CASSLLAGQNTEAFF.